A selection of T cell receptor beta chains follows, all from one sample in a study of T cell clonotyping in hematopoietic cell transplantation. Data came from immunoSEQ multiplex PCR; TCRdb stores just in-frame clones and leaves some out. The table lists some 14,000 clones, 80% to 90% of them singletons. The sequenced sample was PBMCs, obtained 100 days after allogeneic stem cell transplant. The receptors derive from a male patient aged 50 or older who had an allogeneic stem cell transplant from an unrelated donor, so T cells may come from the graft donor. Some clones in this sample may be carry-over from other donors' samples. The CDR3 runs from the conserved cysteine through the conserved F or W. A D gene is named only where the DNA matches it firmly. Only part of the rows carry a size: once, few, many, or a class if the clone is expanded.

abundance	d_gene	v_gene	j_gene	CDR3aa	CDR3nt
-	-	TRBV7-8	TRBJ2-1	CASSFVADNEQFF	TGTGCCAGCAGCTTCGTCGCCGACAATGAGCAGTTCTTC
once	-	TRBV5-4	TRBJ2-7	CASTHDSGSYEQYF	TGTGCCAGCACTCACGACTCGGGGTCTTACGAGCAGTACTTC
-	TRBD2	TRBV11-3	TRBJ2-2	CASSLRAGDTGELFF	TGTGCCAGCAGCTTGAGAGCGGGGGATACCGGGGAGCTGTTTTTT
-	-	TRBV2	TRBJ2-2	CASSGAGHNGELFF	TGTGCCAGCAGTGGTGCAGGTCATAACGGGGAGCTGTTTTTT
-	TRBD1	TRBV6-6	TRBJ2-3	CASSFHRQGADTQYF	TGTGCCAGCAGTTTCCACCGACAGGGCGCAGATACGCAGTATTTT
-	-	TRBV5-1	TRBJ1-3	CASSLVPGKDSGNTIYF	TGCGCCAGCAGCTTGGTGCCCGGGAAGGACTCTGGAAACACCATATATTTT
-	-	TRBV11-2	TRBJ1-1	CASSFRGGLNTEAFF	TGTGCCAGCAGCTTCCGAGGGGGTTTGAACACTGAAGCTTTCTTT
-	TRBD2	TRBV5-1	TRBJ2-1	CASSLEASGSSYNEQFF	TGCGCCAGCAGCTTGGAGGCTAGCGGGAGCTCCTACAATGAGCAGTTCTTC
-	TRBD1	TRBV2	TRBJ2-7	CASKGQGPEYEQYF	TGTGCCAGCAAGGGACAGGGACCTGAGTACGAGCAGTACTTC
-	-	TRBV9	TRBJ1-5	CASSVGIEQPQHF	TGTGCCAGCAGCGTAGGGATAGAGCAGCCCCAGCATTTT
-	-	TRBV5-6	TRBJ1-2	CASSLAPYGYTF	TGTGCCAGCAGCTTGGCGCCCTATGGCTACACCTTC
-	-	TRBV11-1	TRBJ2-1	CASSSQALIQQFF	TGTGCCAGCAGCAGTCAGGCTTTGATTCAGCAGTTCTTC
-	TRBD1	TRBV5-6	TRBJ1-2	CASSSTGGFYGYTF	TGTGCCAGCAGCTCGACAGGGGGCTTCTATGGCTACACCTTC
-	TRBD1	TRBV19	TRBJ1-6	CASSPRPGQGNSSYNSPLHF	TGTGCCAGTTCGCCTAGGCCGGGACAGGGAAACAGCTCCTATAATTCACCCCTCCACTTT
-	TRBD1	TRBV19	TRBJ1-1	CASTPDRGNTEAFF	TGTGCCAGTACCCCCGACAGGGGTAACACTGAAGCTTTCTTT
-	-	TRBV5-4	TRBJ2-5	CASSTSTLDQETQYF	TGTGCCAGCAGCACTTCTACCCTCGACCAAGAGACCCAGTACTTC
-	TRBD2	TRBV6-5	TRBJ2-5	CASTRLAGGRETQYF	TGTGCCAGCACCCGACTAGCGGGGGGGCGAGAGACCCAGTACTTC
once	-	TRBV11-2	TRBJ2-7	CASSLGGNAYEQYF	TGTGCCAGCAGCTTAGGGGGCAACGCCTACGAGCAGTACTTC
-	-	TRBV5-1	TRBJ2-1	CASSLWGSEQFF	TGCGCCAGCAGCTTGTGGGGGTCTGAGCAGTTCTTC
-	TRBD2	TRBV27	TRBJ2-2	CASSLGLAGELFF	TGTGCCAGCAGTTTAGGACTAGCCGGGGAGCTGTTTTTT
-	TRBD1	TRBV27	TRBJ1-5	CASSPRTGGGNQPQHF	TGTGCCAGCAGTCCCCGGACAGGAGGAGGGAATCAGCCCCAGCATTTT
-	TRBD1	TRBV19	TRBJ1-2	CASSIRNRGSGYTF	TGTGCCAGTAGTATTCGTAACAGGGGATCTGGCTACACCTTC
-	TRBD1	TRBV18	TRBJ1-1	CASSPRTGYMNTEAFF	TGTGCCAGCTCACCTCGGACAGGGTACATGAACACTGAAGCTTTCTTT
-	TRBD2	TRBV9	TRBJ2-7	CASSPKDPGLAAYEQYF	TGTGCCAGCAGCCCAAAGGATCCGGGACTAGCGGCTTACGAGCAGTACTTC
-	TRBD2	TRBV19	TRBJ2-3	CASSLLTSPDTQYF	TGTGCCAGTAGTCTTCTGACTAGCCCAGATACGCAGTATTTT
-	-	TRBV6-1	TRBJ2-1	CASSGIGQGGNEQFF	TGTGCCAGCAGTGGTATAGGGCAGGGTGGCAATGAGCAGTTCTTC
-	-	TRBV7-2	TRBJ1-2	CASSSPLGMGVYGYTF	TGTGCCAGCAGCTCCCCTCTCGGGATGGGTGTCTATGGCTACACCTTC
once	-	TRBV7-9	TRBJ1-2	CAGQPGQHGYTF	TGTGCCGGCCAGCCAGGGCAGCATGGCTACACCTTC
-	-	TRBV29-1	TRBJ1-2	CSVPGDQLYGYTF	TGCAGCGTCCCGGGCGACCAGCTCTATGGCTACACCTTC
-	TRBD1	TRBV2	TRBJ1-2	CASSPIGGDYGYTF	TGTGCCAGCAGTCCAATAGGGGGCGACTATGGCTACACCTTC
medium-sized	-	TRBV30	TRBJ1-1	CAWSVLAEAFF	TGTGCCTGGAGTGTACTGGCAGAAGCTTTCTTT
-	TRBD2	TRBV5-1	TRBJ2-2	CASSLTSGANTGELFF	TGCGCCAGCAGCTTAACTAGCGGAGCGAACACCGGGGAGCTGTTTTTT
once	TRBD1	TRBV19	TRBJ1-2	CASRTQGGDYGYTF	TGTGCCAGTAGGACCCAGGGGGGCGATTATGGCTACACCTTC
-	TRBD1	TRBV9	TRBJ1-3	CASSVVGAGQGNTIYF	TGTGCCAGCAGCGTAGTAGGTGCGGGACAGGGAAACACCATATATTTT
-	-	TRBV28	TRBJ1-4	CASMNSGEKLFF	TGTGCCAGCATGAATTCGGGGGAAAAACTGTTTTTT
-	-	TRBV6-5	TRBJ1-5	CASSYTQGSNQPQHF	TGTGCCAGCAGTTACACTCAGGGGAGCAATCAGCCCCAGCATTTT
-	TRBD1	TRBV19	TRBJ1-2	CASSIGQAEGGYTF	TGTGCCAGTAGTATCGGACAGGCCGAGGGTGGCTACACCTTC
-	-	TRBV30	TRBJ1-2	CAWSGDNYGYTF	TGTGCCTGGAGCGGGGATAACTATGGCTACACCTTC
-	-	TRBV10-3	TRBJ2-5	CAISDPRTDGETQYF	TGTGCCATCAGTGACCCCCGTACAGACGGGGAGACCCAGTACTTC
-	-	TRBV19	TRBJ2-1	CASSNRNNEQFF	TGTGCCAGTAGTAACCGAAACAATGAGCAGTTCTTC
-	TRBD1	TRBV28	TRBJ1-1	CASSFTGTGVLEAFF	TGTGCCAGCAGTTTTACCGGGACAGGTGTCCTCGAAGCTTTCTTT
-	-	TRBV20-1	TRBJ2-1	CSATSIEQFF	TGCAGTGCAACTAGCATTGAGCAGTTCTTC
-	TRBD1	TRBV9	TRBJ1-5	CASSVGGTGGHQPQHF	TGTGCCAGCAGCGTAGGGGGTACAGGGGGGCATCAGCCCCAGCATTTT
-	-	TRBV14	TRBJ1-4	CASSGSFNEKLFF	TGTGCCAGCAGTGGATCATTTAATGAAAAACTGTTTTTT
-	TRBD1	TRBV10-1	TRBJ2-3	CASNGTGLTDTQYF	TGCGCCAGCAACGGGACAGGGTTGACAGATACGCAGTATTTT
-	-	TRBV7-6	TRBJ1-1	CASSLQGSTEAFF	TGTGCCAGCAGCTTACAGGGGAGTACTGAAGCTTTCTTT
-	-	TRBV6-1	TRBJ2-6	CASTRGPAANVLTF	TGTGCCAGCACCCGGGGCCCTGCGGCCAACGTCCTGACTTTC
few	-	TRBV30	TRBJ1-4	CAWSGGLGEKLFF	TGTGCCTGGAGTGGGGGGCTCGGGGAAAAACTGTTTTTT
-	-	TRBV7-6	TRBJ1-5	CASSLDRGNQPQHF	TGTGCCAGCAGCTTGGACAGAGGCAATCAGCCCCAGCATTTT
-	-	TRBV6-1	TRBJ1-5	CASSERPGVGQPQHF	TGTGCCAGCAGTGAACGACCGGGAGTTGGTCAGCCCCAGCATTTT
-	-	TRBV7-2	TRBJ2-7	CASSLDRGSSYEQYF	TGTGCCAGCAGCTTAGATCGCGGTTCATCCTACGAGCAGTACTTC
-	TRBD2	TRBV29-1	TRBJ2-5	CSTLSGGETQYF	TGCAGCACCCTGAGCGGGGGGGAGACCCAGTACTTC
-	TRBD1	TRBV7-2	TRBJ1-1	CASSLAFGTGLAFF	TGTGCCAGCAGCTTAGCCTTCGGGACAGGGCTAGCTTTCTTT
-	TRBD1	TRBV19	TRBJ1-2	CASTPRDREDYGYTF	TGTGCCAGTACCCCAAGAGACAGGGAAGACTATGGCTACACCTTC